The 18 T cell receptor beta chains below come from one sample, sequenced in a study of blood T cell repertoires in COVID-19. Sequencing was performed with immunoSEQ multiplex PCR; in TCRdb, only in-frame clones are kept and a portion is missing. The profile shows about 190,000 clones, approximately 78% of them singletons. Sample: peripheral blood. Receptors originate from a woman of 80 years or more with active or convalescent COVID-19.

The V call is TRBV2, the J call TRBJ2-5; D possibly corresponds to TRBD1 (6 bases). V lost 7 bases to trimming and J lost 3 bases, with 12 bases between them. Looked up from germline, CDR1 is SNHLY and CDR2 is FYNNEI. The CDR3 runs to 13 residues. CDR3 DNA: TGTGCCAGCATGGGGGCAGCGAAAGAGACCCAGTACTTC. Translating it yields CASMGAAKETQYF. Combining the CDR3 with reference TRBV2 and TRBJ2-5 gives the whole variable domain EPEVTQTPSHQVTQMGQEVILRCVPISNHLYFYWYRQILGQKVEFLVSFYNNEISEKSEIFDDQFSVERPDGSNFTLKIRSTKLEDSAMYFCASMGAAKETQYFGPGTRLLVL.

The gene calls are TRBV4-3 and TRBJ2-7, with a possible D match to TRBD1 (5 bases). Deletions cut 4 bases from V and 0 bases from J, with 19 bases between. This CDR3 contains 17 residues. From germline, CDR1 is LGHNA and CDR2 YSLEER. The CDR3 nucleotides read TGCGCCAGCAGCCCGAGCCTGGGGCTGGAAAGCTCCTACGAGCAGTACTTC. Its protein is CASSPSLGLESSYEQYF.

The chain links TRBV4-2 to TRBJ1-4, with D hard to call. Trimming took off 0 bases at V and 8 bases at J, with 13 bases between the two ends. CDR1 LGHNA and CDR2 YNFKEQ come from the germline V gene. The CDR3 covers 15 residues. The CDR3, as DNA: TGTGCCAGCAGCCAAGATACGGGAAGGAGAGAAAAACTGTTTTTT. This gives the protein CASSQDTGRREKLFF.

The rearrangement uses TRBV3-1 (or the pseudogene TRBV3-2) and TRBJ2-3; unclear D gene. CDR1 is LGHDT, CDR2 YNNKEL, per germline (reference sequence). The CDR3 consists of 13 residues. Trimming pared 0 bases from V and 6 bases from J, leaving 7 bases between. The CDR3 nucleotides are TGTGCCAGCAGCCAAGACACTGAGGATACGCAGTATTTT. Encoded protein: CASSQDTEDTQYF.

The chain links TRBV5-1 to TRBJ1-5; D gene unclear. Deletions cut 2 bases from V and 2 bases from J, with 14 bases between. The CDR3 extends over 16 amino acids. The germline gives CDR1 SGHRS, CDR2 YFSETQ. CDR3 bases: TGCGCCAGCAGCTTCGGAAGCCCCGAGGGCAATCAGCCCCAGCATTTT. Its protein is CASSFGSPEGNQPQHF.

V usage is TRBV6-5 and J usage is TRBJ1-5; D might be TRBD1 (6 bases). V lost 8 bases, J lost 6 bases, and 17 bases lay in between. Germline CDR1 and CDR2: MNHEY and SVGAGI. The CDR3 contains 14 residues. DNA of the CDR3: TGTGCCAGCTCCGGGGCAGGGGCGGGTCAGCCCCAGCATTTT. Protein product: CASSGAGAGQPQHF.

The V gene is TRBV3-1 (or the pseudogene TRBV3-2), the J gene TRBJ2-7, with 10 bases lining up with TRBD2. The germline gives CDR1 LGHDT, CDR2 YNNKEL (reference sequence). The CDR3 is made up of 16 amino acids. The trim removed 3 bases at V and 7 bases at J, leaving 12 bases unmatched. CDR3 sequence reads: CASSHWGQAGGSEQYF. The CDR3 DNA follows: TGTGCCAGCAGCCATTGGGGCCAAGCGGGGGGGAGTGAGCAGTACTTC.

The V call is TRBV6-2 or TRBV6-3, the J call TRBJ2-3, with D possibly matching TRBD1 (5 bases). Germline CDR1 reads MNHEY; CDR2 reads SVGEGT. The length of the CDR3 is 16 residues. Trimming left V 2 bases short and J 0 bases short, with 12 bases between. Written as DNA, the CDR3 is TGTGCCAGCAGTTACGGGGCAACGCCTAGCACAGATACGCAGTATTTT. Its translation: CASSYGATPSTDTQYF.

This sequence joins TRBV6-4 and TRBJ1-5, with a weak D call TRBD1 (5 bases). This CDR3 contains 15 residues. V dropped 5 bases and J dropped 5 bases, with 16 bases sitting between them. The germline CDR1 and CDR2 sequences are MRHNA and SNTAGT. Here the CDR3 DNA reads TGTGCCAGCAGTCCCTGGGGGGGTCTAGATCAGCCCCAGCATTTT. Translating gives CASSPWGGLDQPQHF.

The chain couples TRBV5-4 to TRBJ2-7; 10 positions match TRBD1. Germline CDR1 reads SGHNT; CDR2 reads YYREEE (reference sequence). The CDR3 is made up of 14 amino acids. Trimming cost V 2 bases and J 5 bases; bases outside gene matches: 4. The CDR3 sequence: CASSFRQGANEQYF. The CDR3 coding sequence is TGTGCCAGCAGCTTTAGACAGGGGGCCAACGAGCAGTACTTC.

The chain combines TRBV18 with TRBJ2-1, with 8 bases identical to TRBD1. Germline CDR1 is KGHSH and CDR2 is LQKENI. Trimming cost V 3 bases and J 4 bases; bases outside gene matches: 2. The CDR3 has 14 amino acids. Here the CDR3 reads CASSPRTGYNEQFF. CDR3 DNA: TGTGCCAGCTCACCCCGGACAGGGTACAATGAGCAGTTCTTC.

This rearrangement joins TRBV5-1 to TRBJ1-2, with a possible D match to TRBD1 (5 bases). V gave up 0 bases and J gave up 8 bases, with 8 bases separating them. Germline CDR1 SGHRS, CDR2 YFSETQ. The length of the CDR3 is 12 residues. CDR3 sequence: CASSLGGDGYTF. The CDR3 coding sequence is TGCGCCAGCAGCTTGGGCGGGGACGGCTACACCTTC. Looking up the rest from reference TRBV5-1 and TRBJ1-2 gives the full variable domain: KAGVTQTPRYLIKTRGQQVTLSCSPISGHRSVSWYQQTPGQGLQFLFEYFSETQRNKGNFPGRFSGRQFSNSRSEMNVSTLELGDSALYLCASSLGGDGYTFGSGTRLTVV.

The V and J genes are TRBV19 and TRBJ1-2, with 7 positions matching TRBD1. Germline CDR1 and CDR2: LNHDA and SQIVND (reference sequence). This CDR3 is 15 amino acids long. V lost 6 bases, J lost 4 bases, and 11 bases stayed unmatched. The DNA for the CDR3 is TGTGCCAGTAGCCCTCTGAAGGGGGCAGGCTATGGCTACACCTTC. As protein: CASSPLKGAGYGYTF. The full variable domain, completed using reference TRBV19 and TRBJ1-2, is DGGITQSPKYLFRKEGQNVTLSCEQNLNHDAMYWYRQDPGQGLRLIYYSQIVNDFQKGDIAEGYSVSREKKESFPLTVTSAQKNPTAFYLCASSPLKGAGYGYTFGSGTRLTVV.

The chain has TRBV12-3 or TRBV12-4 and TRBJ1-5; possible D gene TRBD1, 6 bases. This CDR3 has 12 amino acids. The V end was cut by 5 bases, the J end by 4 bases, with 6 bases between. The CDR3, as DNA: TGTGCCAGCAGTCAGGGGAATCAGCCCCAGCATTTT. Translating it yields CASSQGNQPQHF.

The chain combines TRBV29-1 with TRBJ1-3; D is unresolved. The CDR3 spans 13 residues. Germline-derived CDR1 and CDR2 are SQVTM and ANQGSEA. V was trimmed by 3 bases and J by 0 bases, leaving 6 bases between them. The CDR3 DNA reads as TGCAGCGTTGACCTACTCTCTGGAAACACCATATATTTT. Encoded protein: CSVDLLSGNTIYF.

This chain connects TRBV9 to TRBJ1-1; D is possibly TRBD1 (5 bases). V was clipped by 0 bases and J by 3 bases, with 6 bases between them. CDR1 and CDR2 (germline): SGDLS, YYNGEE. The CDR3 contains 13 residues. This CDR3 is CASSVEGHTEAFF. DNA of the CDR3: TGTGCCAGCAGCGTAGAGGGGCACACTGAAGCTTTCTTT.

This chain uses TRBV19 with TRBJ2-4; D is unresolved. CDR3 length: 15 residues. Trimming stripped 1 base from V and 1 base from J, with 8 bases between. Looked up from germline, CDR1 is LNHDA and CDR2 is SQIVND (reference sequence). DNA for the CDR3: TGTGCCAGTAGTATAGGAGATTTTGCCAAAAACATTCAGTACTTC. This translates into CASSIGDFAKNIQYF.

CDR3 protein: CASSEGQGATNYGYTF. DNA for the CDR3: TGTGCCAGCAGTGAAGGTCAGGGGGCAACTAACTATGGCTACACCTTC. The V call is TRBV6-1, the J call TRBJ1-2; 8 bases match TRBD1. CDR3 size: 16 residues. Germline V gene lookup returns CDR1 MNHNS and CDR2 SASEGT. The trim removed 1 base at V and 0 bases at J, leaving 4 bases unmatched.